This TCR beta chain was found in a study of cytomegalovirus exposure and HLA in healthy donors. Findings and limits, study-wide: The study designated fewer than 200 TCR beta chains cytomegalovirus-associated. In a later analysis, TCR association rates varied by HLA locus: DRB1 most, HLA-C fewest. Later analysis suggested links between common viral pathogens and several top significant clusters. In a later analysis, a missense DCLRE1C variant was linked to TCR beta V- and J-gene trimming.

Germline V lookup: CDR1 LNHDA, CDR2 SQIVND (reference sequence). V lost 8 bases and J 5 bases, leaving 12 bases between the germline ends. The CDR3 is 12 amino acids. Comment on this clone: Its antigen is unidentified.

The PCR used 60 Vbeta and 13 Jbeta primers. TCRdb's copy holds only in-frame clones and misses some; the assay was immunoSEQ multiplex PCR. The sample shows tens of thousands of clones, approximately 60% of them seen only once. The chain employs TRBV19 and TRBJ1-2; maybe TRBD1 (5 bases). The sequence was collected from a boy younger than 18 in good health and CMV-seropositive. The sample was PBMCs. Written as DNA, the CDR3 is TGTGCCAGTTCGGACAAAGTGTATGGCTACACCTTC. Protein sequence: CASSDKVYGYTF.